This T cell receptor beta chain was recorded in a study of CD4 T cells in relation to SARS-CoV-2 and coronaviruses. Study-wide results and limits: About 65% of donors had memory CD4+ clonotypes crossrecognizing SARS-CoV-2 and common cold coronavirus spike. Crossreactivity was assessed only for spike protein, not other viral proteins.

The table came from immunoSEQ multiplex PCR; TCRdb's copy has only in-frame clones and leaves some out. This table has 65,000 or so clones, around 93% appearing once. On this clone: The antigen remains unidentified.

CDR1 is SEHNR and CDR2 is FQNEAQ in the germline V gene (reference sequence). The CDR3 contains 16 residues. Unmatched junction bases numbered 15, after V lost 8 bases and J lost 9 bases. CD4+ T cells from unexposed donors were obtained before the COVID-19 pandemic (2011-2018). Cryopreserved PBMCs were CD4-enriched, then split into naive and memory cells. This chain joins TRBV7-9 and TRBJ1-6; 8 bases fit TRBD1. The sequence came from a human donor in good health. Sequenced input: naive CD4+ T cells from PBMCs. The sample's subset: naive CD4+ T cells isolated by negative enrichment. CDR3 DNA: TGTGCCAGCGGCCGAACAGGACAGGGTCTAGGTTCACCCCTCCACTTT. Translation gives CASGRTGQGLGSPLHF. Variable domain in full (rest from reference TRBV7-9 and TRBJ1-6): DTGVSQNPRHKITKRGQNVTFRCDPISEHNRLYWYRQTLGQGPEFLTYFQNEAQLEKSRLLSDRFSAERPKGSFSTLEIQRTEQGDSAMYLCASGRTGQGLGSPLHFGNGTRLTVT.